This T cell receptor (beta chain) was obtained from a study of early T cells in non-severe SARS-CoV-2 infection. As for the study in general: Bulk RNA taken from unsorted whole blood was sequenced, leaving chains unpaired.

Individually, cDNA molecules had unique molecular identifiers attached to them. MiXCR, run by TCRdb on the 5' RACE reads, gives a single entry per CDR3 protein. Among 65,000 to 80,000 distinct CDR3 sequences listed, about 12% were seen once. This clonotype was picked up a small number of times. Its antigen is as yet unknown. Overall study results and limits: Anti-spike CD8 responses were favored by VDJdb matching, which missed private and CD4 specificities.

The V gene's germline CDR1 is DFQATT and CDR2 SNEGSKA (reference sequence). CDR3 length: 15 residues. Trimming removed 7 bases from V and 1 base from J; junction bases left unmatched: 5. The sequenced sample consisted of whole blood. This sequence joins TRBV20-1 and TRBJ2-3; 13 bases map to TRBD2. The TCR was taken from an adult who was a healthcare worker with PCR-confirmed SARS-CoV-2 infection or an uninfected control (not recorded which). CDR3 coding DNA: TGCAGTGTTCCCGGGACTAGCGGGGGCACAGATACGCAGTATTTT. Translated: CSVPGTSGGTDTQYF.